This TCR beta chain was sequenced in a study of beta chain features in type 1 diabetes. Study context: The patients were much like the healthy donors in age, gender and cell yields. Findings of the study overall: Among all four CD4+ subsets, Type 1 diabetes patients had TCRB CDR3s that were moderately but significantly shorter.

The CDR3 length is 18 residues. After removal of 0 bases from V and 5 bases from J, the junction contained 13 bases not matched to a gene. CDR1 SGHRS and CDR2 YFSETQ come from the germline V gene. The authors took one heparinised blood draw, averaging approximately 120 mL, from each donor. Via the markers CD45RO/CCR7/CD25/CD127/CD95/CD27, stem cell-like memory, regulatory, central memory and naive CD4+ cells were sorted. Expressed TCRB transcripts were sequenced after all isolated RNA was converted to cDNA. Generated by immunoSEQ multiplex PCR, the TCRdb table keeps only in-frame clones and is missing some. The sample consists of a few hundred thousand clones, 11% to 15% of them appearing once. Only a few counts were recorded for this clone. The target antigen is unknown.

The chain combines TRBV5-1 with TRBJ2-1; TRBD2 agrees at 8 bases. The sequence derives from a man aged 25-45 years with type 1 diabetes. The sample was naive CD4+ T cells from blood. The CDR3 DNA reads as TGCGCCAGCAGCTTGGTCCTTATGAGCGGGAGTTTCGACAATGAGCAGTTCTTC. Protein sequence: CASSLVLMSGSFDNEQFF.